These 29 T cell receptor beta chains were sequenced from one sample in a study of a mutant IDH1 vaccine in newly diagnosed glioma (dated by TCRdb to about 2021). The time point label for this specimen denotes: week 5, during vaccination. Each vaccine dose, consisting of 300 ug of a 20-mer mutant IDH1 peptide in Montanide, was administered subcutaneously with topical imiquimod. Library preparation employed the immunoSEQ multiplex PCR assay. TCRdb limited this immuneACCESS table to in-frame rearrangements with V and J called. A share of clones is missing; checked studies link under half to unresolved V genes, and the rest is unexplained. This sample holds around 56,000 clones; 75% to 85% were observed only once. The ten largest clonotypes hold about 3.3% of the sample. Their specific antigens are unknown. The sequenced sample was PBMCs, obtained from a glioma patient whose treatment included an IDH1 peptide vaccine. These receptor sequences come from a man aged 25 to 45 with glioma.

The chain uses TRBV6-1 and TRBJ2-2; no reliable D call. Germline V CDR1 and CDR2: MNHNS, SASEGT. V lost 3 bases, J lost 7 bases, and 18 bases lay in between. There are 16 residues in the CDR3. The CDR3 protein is CASSDPPMERSGELFF. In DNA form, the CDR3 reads TGTGCCAGCAGTGACCCCCCGATGGAGCGTAGCGGGGAGCTGTTTTTT.

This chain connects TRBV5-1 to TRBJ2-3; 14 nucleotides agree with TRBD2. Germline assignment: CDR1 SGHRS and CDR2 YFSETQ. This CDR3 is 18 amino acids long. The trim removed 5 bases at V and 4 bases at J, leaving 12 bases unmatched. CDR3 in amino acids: CASRAMGLAGARPDTQYF. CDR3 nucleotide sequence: TGCGCCAGCAGGGCGATGGGACTAGCGGGGGCTAGACCAGATACGCAGTATTTT.

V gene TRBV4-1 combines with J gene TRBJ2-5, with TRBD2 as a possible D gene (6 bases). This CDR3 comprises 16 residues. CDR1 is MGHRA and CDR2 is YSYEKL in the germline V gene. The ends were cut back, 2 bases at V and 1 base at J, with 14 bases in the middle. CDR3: CASSQPGRRVQETQYF. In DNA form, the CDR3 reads TGCGCCAGCAGCCAACCCGGGAGAAGGGTCCAAGAGACCCAGTACTTC.

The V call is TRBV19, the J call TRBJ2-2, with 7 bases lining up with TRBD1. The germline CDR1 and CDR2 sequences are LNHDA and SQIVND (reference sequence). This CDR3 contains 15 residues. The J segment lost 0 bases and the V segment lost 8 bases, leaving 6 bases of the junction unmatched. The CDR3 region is CASDTGQSNTGELFF. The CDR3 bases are TGTGCCAGTGATACGGGACAGTCGAACACCGGGGAGCTGTTTTTT.

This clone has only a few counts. The DNA for the CDR3 is TGCGCCAGCAGCTTGGCAGGGACCAATTCACCCCTCCACTTT. This sequence encodes CASSLAGTNSPLHF. The V call is TRBV5-1, the J call TRBJ1-6; possible D gene TRBD1, 5 bases. CDR3 size: 14 residues. Germline-derived CDR1 and CDR2 are SGHRS and YFSETQ. V lost 0 bases, J lost 7 bases, and 8 bases lay in between.

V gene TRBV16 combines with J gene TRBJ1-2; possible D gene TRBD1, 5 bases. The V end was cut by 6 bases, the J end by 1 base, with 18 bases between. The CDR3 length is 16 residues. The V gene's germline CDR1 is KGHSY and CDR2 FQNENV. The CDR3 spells CASSLSLGTGNYGYTF. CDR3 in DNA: TGTGCCAGCAGTTTATCTCTGGGGACGGGTAACTATGGCTACACCTTC. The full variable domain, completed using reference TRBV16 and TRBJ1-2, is GEEVAQTPKHLVRGEGQKAKLYCAPIKGHSYVFWYQQVLKNEFKFLISFQNENVFDETGMPKERFSAKCLPNSPCSLEIQATKLEDSAVYFCASSLSLGTGNYGYTFGSGTRLTVV.

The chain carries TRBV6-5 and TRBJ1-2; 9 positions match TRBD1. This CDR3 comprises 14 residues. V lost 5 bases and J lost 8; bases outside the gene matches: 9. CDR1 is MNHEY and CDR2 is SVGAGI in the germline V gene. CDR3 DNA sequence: TGTGCCAGCAGTAAAGGGACAGGGATTGGAGGCTACACCTTC. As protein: CASSKGTGIGGYTF.

For the CDR3, the DNA is TGTGCCAGCAGCCCTATGGGGGGCAGGCCAAATGAAAAACTGTTTTTT. It translates to CASSPMGGRPNEKLFF. The gene calls are TRBV7-6 and TRBJ1-4; tentative D call: TRBD1 (6 bases). Trimming left V 5 bases short and J 5 bases short, with 18 bases between. Germline V gene lookup returns CDR1 SGHVS and CDR2 FNYEAQ. There are 16 residues in the CDR3.

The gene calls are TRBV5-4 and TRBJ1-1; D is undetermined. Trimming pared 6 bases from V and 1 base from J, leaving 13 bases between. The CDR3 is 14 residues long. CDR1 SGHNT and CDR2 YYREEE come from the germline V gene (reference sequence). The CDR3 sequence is CASIILGKNTEAFF. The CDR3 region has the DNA TGTGCCAGCATCATCCTGGGAAAGAACACTGAAGCTTTCTTT.

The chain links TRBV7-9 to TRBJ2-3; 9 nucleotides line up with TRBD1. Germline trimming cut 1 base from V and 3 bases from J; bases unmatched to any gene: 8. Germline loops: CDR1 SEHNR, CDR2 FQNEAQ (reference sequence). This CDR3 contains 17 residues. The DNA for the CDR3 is TGTGCCAGCAGCTTAGGGGGGACAGGGACTTGGACAGATACGCAGTATTTT. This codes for CASSLGGTGTWTDTQYF.

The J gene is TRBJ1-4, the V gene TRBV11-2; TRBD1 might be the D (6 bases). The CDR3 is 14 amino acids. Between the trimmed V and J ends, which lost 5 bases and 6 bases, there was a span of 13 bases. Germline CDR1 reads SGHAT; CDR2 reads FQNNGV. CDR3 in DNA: TGTGCCAGCAGCCCGACCCGACAGGATGAAAAACTGTTTTTT. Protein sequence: CASSPTRQDEKLFF.

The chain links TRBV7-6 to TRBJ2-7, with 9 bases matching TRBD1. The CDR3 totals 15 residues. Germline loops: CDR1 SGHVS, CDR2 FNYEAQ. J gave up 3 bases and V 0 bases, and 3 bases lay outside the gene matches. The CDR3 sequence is CASSLATGGSYEQYF. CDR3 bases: TGTGCCAGCAGCTTAGCGACAGGGGGAAGCTACGAGCAGTACTTC.

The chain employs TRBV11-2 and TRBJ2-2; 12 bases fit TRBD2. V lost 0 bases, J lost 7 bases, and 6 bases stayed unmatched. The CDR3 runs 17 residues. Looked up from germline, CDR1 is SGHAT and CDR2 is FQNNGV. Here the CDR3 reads CASSLEPSGGASGELFF. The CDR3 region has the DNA TGTGCCAGCAGCTTAGAGCCTAGCGGGGGGGCCAGCGGGGAGCTGTTTTTT.

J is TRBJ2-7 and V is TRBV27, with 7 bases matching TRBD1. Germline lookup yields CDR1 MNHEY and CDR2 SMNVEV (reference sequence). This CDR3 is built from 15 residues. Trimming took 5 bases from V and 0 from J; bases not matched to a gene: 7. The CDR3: CASSPRTGTSYEQYF. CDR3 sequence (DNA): TGTGCCAGCAGTCCAAGGACAGGAACCTCCTACGAGCAGTACTTC.

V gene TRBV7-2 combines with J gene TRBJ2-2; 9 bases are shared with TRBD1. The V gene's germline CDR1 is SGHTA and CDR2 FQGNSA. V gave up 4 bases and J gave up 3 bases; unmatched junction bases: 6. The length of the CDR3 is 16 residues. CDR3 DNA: TGTGCCAGCAGCTCAGGGACAGGGTTGTACACCGGGGAGCTGTTTTTT. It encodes CASSSGTGLYTGELFF.

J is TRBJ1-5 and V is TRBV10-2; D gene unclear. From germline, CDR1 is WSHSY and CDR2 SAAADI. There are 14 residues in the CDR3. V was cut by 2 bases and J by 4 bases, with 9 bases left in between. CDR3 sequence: CASSERVENQPQHF. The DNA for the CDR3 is TGCGCCAGCAGTGAGAGGGTAGAGAATCAGCCCCAGCATTTT.

Here the CDR3 reads CASSFDRGSYEQYF. In DNA form, the CDR3 reads TGTGCCAGCAGCTTTGACAGGGGTAGCTACGAGCAGTACTTC. The chain combines TRBV7-6 with TRBJ2-7; 8 bases align to TRBD1. V shed 3 bases and J 3 bases; nucleotides not matched to a gene: 4. CDR3 length: 14 amino acids. Germline V gene data show CDR1 as SGHVS and CDR2 as FNYEAQ.

The chain's CDR3 is CASSLSTWGRPTTEAFF. The CDR3, as DNA: TGTGCCAGCAGCTTATCGACATGGGGGCGCCCGACCACTGAAGCTTTCTTT. V gene TRBV7-9 combines with J gene TRBJ1-1; D is perhaps TRBD1 (6 bases). Germline CDR1 is SEHNR and CDR2 is FQNEAQ (reference sequence). The ends were cut back, 2 bases at V and 4 bases at J, with 20 bases in the middle. The CDR3 spans 17 residues. The full variable domain, with the rest looked up from reference TRBV7-9 and TRBJ1-1, is DTGVSQNPRHKITKRGQNVTFRCDPISEHNRLYWYRQTLGQGPEFLTYFQNEAQLEKSRLLSDRFSAERPKGSFSTLEIQRTEQGDSAMYLCASSLSTWGRPTTEAFFGQGTRLTVV.

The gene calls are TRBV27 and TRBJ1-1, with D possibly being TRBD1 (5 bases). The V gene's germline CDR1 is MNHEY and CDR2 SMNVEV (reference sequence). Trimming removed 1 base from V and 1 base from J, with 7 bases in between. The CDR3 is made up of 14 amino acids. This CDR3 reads CASSLWQGNTEAFF. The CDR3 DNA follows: TGTGCCAGCAGTTTATGGCAGGGGAACACTGAAGCTTTCTTT.

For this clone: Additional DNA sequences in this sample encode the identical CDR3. In DNA form, the CDR3 reads TGTGCCAGCAGTTACGGGGGGGGCTACACCTTC. Amino acid sequence: CASSYGGGYTF. The chain uses TRBV6-5 and TRBJ1-2; weak D call: TRBD1 (5 bases). From germline, CDR1 is MNHEY and CDR2 SVGAGI. Between the trimmed V and J ends, which lost 2 bases and 8 bases, there was a span of 6 bases. This CDR3 is built from 11 residues.

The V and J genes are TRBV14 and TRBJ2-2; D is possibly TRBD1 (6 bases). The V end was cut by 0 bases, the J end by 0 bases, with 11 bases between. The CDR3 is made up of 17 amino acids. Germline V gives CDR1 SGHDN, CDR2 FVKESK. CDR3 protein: CASSQEFYRANTGELFF. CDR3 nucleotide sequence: TGTGCCAGCAGCCAAGAGTTTTACAGGGCGAACACCGGGGAGCTGTTTTTT.

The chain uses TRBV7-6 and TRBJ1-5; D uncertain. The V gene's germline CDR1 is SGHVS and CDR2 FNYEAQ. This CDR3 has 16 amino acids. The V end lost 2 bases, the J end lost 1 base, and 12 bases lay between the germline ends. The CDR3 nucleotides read TGTGCCAGCAGCTTAAGAGGCAGCCCAAGCAATCAGCCCCAGCATTTT. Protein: CASSLRGSPSNQPQHF.

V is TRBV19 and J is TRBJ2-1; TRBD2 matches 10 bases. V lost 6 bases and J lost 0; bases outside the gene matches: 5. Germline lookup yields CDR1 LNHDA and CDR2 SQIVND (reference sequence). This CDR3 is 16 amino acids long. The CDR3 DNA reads TGTGCCAGTAGCAGACTAGCGGGCCTCTCCTACAATGAGCAGTTCTTC. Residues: CASSRLAGLSYNEQFF.

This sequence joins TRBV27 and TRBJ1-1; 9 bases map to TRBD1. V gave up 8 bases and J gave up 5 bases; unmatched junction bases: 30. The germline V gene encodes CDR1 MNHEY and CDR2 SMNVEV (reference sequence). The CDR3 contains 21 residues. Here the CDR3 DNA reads TGTGCCAGCCATCCTTTTAAAGGGACAGGGAAACCCACGAGACTTCCGACTGAAGCTTTCTTT. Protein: CASHPFKGTGKPTRLPTEAFF.

The CDR3 DNA reads TGTGCCAGCAGTCGACGGGGACAGGGGAGTAGTTCCTACGAGCAGTACTTC. Protein: CASSRRGQGSSSYEQYF. The chain combines TRBV28 with TRBJ2-7, with 10 positions matching TRBD1. Losses at the gene ends were 5 bases for V and 1 base for J; bases not matched to a gene: 11. The CDR3 is 17 amino acids. CDR1 and CDR2 (germline): MDHEN, SYDVKM. The entire variable domain, with the rest obtained from reference TRBV28 and TRBJ2-7, is as follows: DVKVTQSSRYLVKRTGEKVFLECVQDMDHENMFWYRQDPGLGLRLIYFSYDVKMKEKGDIPEGYSVSREKKERFSLILESASTNQTSMYLCASSRRGQGSSSYEQYFGPGTRLTVT.

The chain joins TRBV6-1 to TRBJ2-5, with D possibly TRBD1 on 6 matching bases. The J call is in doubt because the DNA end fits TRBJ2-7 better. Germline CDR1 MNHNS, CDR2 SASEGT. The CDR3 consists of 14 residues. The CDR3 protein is CASSATGNSYEQYF. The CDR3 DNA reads TGTGCCAGCAGTGCCACAGGGAACTCCTACGAGCAGTACTTC.

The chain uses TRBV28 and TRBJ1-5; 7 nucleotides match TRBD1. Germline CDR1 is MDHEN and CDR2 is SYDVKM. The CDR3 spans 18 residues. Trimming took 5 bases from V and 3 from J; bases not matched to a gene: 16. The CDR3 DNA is TGTGCCAGCAGTAGGCCCCGACAGGGAAGGGGGCCCAATCAGCCCCAGCATTTT. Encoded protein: CASSRPRQGRGPNQPQHF.

CDR3 sequence reads: CSVTLVRGRDTQYF. CDR3 coding DNA: TGCAGCGTTACTCTGGTAAGGGGACGCGATACGCAGTATTTT. The chain uses TRBV29-1 and TRBJ2-3, with D perhaps given as TRBD1 or TRBD2 (5 bases each). V gave up 5 bases and J gave up 6 bases, with 18 bases separating them. CDR1 and CDR2 (germline): SQVTM, ANQGSEA. The CDR3 runs 14 residues.

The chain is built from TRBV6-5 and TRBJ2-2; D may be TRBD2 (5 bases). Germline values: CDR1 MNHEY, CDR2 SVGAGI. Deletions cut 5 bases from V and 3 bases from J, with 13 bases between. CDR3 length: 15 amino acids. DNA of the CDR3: TGTGCCAGCAGTAGACCGGGGTCCTACACCGGGGAGCTGTTTTTT. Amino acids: CASSRPGSYTGELFF.